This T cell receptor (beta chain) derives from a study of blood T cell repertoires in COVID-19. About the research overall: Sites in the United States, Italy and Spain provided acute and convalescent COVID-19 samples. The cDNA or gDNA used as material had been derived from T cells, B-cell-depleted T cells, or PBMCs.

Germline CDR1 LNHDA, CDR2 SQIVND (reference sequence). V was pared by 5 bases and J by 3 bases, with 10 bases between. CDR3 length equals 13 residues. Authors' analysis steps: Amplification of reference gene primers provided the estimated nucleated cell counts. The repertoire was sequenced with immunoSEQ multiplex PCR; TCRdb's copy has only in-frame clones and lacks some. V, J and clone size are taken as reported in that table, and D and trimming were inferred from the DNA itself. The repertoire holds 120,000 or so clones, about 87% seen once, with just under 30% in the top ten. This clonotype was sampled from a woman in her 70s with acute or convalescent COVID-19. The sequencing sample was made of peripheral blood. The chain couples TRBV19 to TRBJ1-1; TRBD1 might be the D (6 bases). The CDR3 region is CASSPRGYTEAFF. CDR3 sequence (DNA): TGTGCCAGTAGTCCGAGGGGGTACACTGAAGCTTTCTTT.